Shown below are 7 T cell receptor beta chains from a single sample sequenced in a study of memory CD8 T cells in hepatitis C reinfection. TCRdb's table, derived via immunoSEQ multiplex PCR, lists solely in-frame clones and lacks some. This table has about 46,000 clones, about 91% appearing once. The time point was: late/post reinfection, 12 to 24 weeks after detection. Sorted cells were sequenced directly ex vivo without any in vitro expansion. Input material: naive CD8+ T cells sorted from blood. All receptors derive from a man younger than 30 with hepatitis C virus infection.

This clone showed up just a few times. The rearrangement joins TRBV27 to TRBJ1-1, with D tentatively TRBD1 (6 bases). Germline CDR1 and CDR2: MNHEY and SMNVEV (reference sequence). This CDR3 has 13 amino acids. With 8 bases removed from V and 0 bases from J, the gap between germline ends came to 10 bases. The CDR3 coding sequence is TGTGCCAGCTCGGACAGAATGAACACTGAAGCTTTCTTT. It codes for CASSDRMNTEAFF.

The rearrangement uses TRBV4-3 and TRBJ2-3, with TRBD1 matching over 10 bases. Trimming cost V 0 bases and J 4 bases; bases outside gene matches: 4. This CDR3 has 16 residues. Germline CDR1 reads LGHNA; CDR2 reads YSLEER. CDR3: CASSQEWTGGADTQYF. The CDR3 DNA reads as TGCGCCAGCAGCCAAGAGTGGACAGGGGGGGCAGATACGCAGTATTTT.

This rearrangement joins TRBV7-9 to TRBJ1-5; D gene unclear. This CDR3 contains 14 residues. Trimming pared 1 base from V and 1 base from J, leaving 5 bases between. Looked up from germline, CDR1 is SEHNR and CDR2 is FQNEAQ (reference sequence). The CDR3 sequence: CASSLGASNQPQHF. The CDR3, as DNA: TGTGCCAGCAGCTTAGGGGCCAGCAATCAGCCCCAGCATTTT.

This clone has just one count. The rearrangement links TRBV6-1 to TRBJ2-5, with 12 positions matching TRBD2. In germline, CDR1 is MNHNS, CDR2 SASEGT. V gave up 11 bases and J gave up 2 bases; unmatched junction bases: 9. The CDR3 is 15 residues long. The chain's CDR3 is CAGQQGLAGQETQYF. The CDR3 nucleotides are TGTGCCGGGCAACAGGGACTAGCGGGTCAAGAGACCCAGTACTTC.

The rearrangement links TRBV4-1 to TRBJ1-3; the D is unclear. This CDR3 is built from 16 residues. The germline V gene has CDR1 MGHRA and CDR2 YSYEKL. The germline V and J ends were trimmed by 1 base and 0 bases, with 10 bases remaining between them. The CDR3: CASSQVASGSGNTIYF. CDR3 in DNA: TGCGCCAGCAGCCAAGTGGCCAGTGGCTCTGGAAACACCATATATTTT.

This chain joins TRBV14 and TRBJ2-7, with D tentatively TRBD2 (5 bases). Trimming took off 2 bases at V and 5 bases at J, with 25 bases between the two ends. Germline loops: CDR1 SGHDN, CDR2 FVKESK. CDR3 length: 18 residues. The CDR3 DNA is TGTGCCAGCAGCCAAACCCGGCTTGAGGGCGACGCCAGCCACGAGCAGTACTTC. Translated: CASSQTRLEGDASHEQYF.

The genes are TRBV29-1 and TRBJ1-1, with unresolved D. V was clipped by 7 bases and J by 4 bases, with 13 bases between them. CDR1 is SQVTM, CDR2 ANQGSEA, per germline. The CDR3 has 12 residues. In DNA, the CDR3 is TGCAGCGCCGGAAGAGGGTCCACTGAAGCTTTCTTT. The encoded protein is CSAGRGSTEAFF.